Below, 30 T cell receptor beta chains from the same sample are listed, as sequenced in a study of PD-1 blockade in classical Hodgkin lymphoma. The protocol was immunoSEQ multiplex PCR, while the TCRdb copy is restricted to in-frame clones and leaves out a portion. Of around 60,000 clones listed, around 90% are singletons. The time point denotes: cycle 4 day 1 (C4D1), after 5 to 7 weeks of nivolumab. Autologous stem cell transplantation was followed by relapse in every patient, and brentuximab vedotin exposure varied. Sequenced material: peripheral blood mononuclear cells (PBMCs), taken before the fourth cycle of nivolumab. These receptors came from a human donor with classical Hodgkin lymphoma.

CDR3 nucleotides: TGTGCCAGCAGTTCGGGGGCCCGCACAGATACGCAGTATTTT. It yields the protein CASSSGARTDTQYF. V gene TRBV13 combines with J gene TRBJ2-3; D could derive from TRBD1 or TRBD2 (6 bases each). The germline CDR1 and CDR2 sequences are PRHDT and FYEKMQ (reference sequence). V was pared by 6 bases and J by 1 base, with 11 bases between. This CDR3 contains 14 residues.

This chain joins TRBV6-5 and TRBJ2-7; TRBD1 aligns across 10 bases. The CDR3 has 15 residues. V trimming: 10 bases; J trimming: 3 bases; junction bases outside the gene matches: 12. The germline CDR1 and CDR2 sequences are MNHEY and SVGAGI. This CDR3 is CATTPPRDRGYEQYF. The DNA for the CDR3 is TGTGCCACCACTCCGCCTCGGGACAGGGGCTACGAGCAGTACTTC.

The chain joins TRBV5-1 to TRBJ2-3; 7 bases are shared with TRBD2. The CDR3 contains 15 residues. Trimming took 4 bases from V and 6 from J; bases not matched to a gene: 11. CDR1 is SGHRS and CDR2 is YFSETQ in the germline V gene. This CDR3 reads CASSLHLLAKDTQYF. In DNA, the CDR3 is TGCGCCAGCAGCCTGCACTTACTAGCGAAGGATACGCAGTATTTT.

The rearrangement uses TRBV5-1 and TRBJ2-2; 9 bases align to TRBD1. J was trimmed by 7 bases and V by 3 bases; bases with no gene match: 7. Per germline, CDR1 SGHRS and CDR2 YFSETQ. The CDR3 sequence is 15 residues long. The DNA of the CDR3 is TGCGCCAGCAGCTCACCACAGGGGGCGGTCGGGGAGCTGTTTTTT. Its translation is CASSSPQGAVGELFF.

This chain links TRBV7-9 with TRBJ1-4, with TRBD1 as a possible D gene (5 bases). Germline CDR1 and CDR2: SEHNR and FQNEAQ (reference sequence). The CDR3 spans 13 residues. Trimming cost V 5 bases and J 13 bases, with 17 bases left between them. CDR3 sequence (DNA): TGTGCCAGCAGCCTCCTAACCCAGGGTTTACTGTTTTTT. This translates into CASSLLTQGLLFF.

This chain joins TRBV28 and TRBJ2-3; 8 nucleotides agree with TRBD1. CDR3 size: 16 residues. Unmatched junction bases numbered 11, after V lost 7 bases and J lost 2 bases. Germline assignment: CDR1 MDHEN and CDR2 SYDVKM. The CDR3 bases are TGTGCCAGCATTCTCGCCGGGACAGGACCCACAGATACGCAGTATTTT. This sequence encodes CASILAGTGPTDTQYF.

This chain connects TRBV27 to TRBJ2-7, with 8 nucleotides matching TRBD2. Trimming took 6 bases from V and 6 from J; bases not matched to a gene: 13. The CDR3 is made up of 15 amino acids. Germline assignment: CDR1 MNHEY and CDR2 SMNVEV (reference sequence). The CDR3 nucleotides are TGTGCCAGCAGCCTGGGGGGACTAGGCGGGCGCGAGCAGTACTTC. Its translation is CASSLGGLGGREQYF.

The genes are TRBV30 and TRBJ2-7; no firm D call. In germline, CDR1 is GTSNPN, CDR2 SVGIG (reference sequence). This CDR3 spans 13 amino acids. Trimming pared 4 bases from V and 0 bases from J, leaving 10 bases between. CDR3: CAWTDSGSYEQYF. The DNA of the CDR3 is TGTGCCTGGACGGATTCGGGCTCCTACGAGCAGTACTTC.

This rearrangement joins TRBV5-5 to TRBJ1-5; no clear D. Germline-derived CDR1 and CDR2 are SGHKS and YYEKEE (reference sequence). This CDR3 spans 18 amino acids. Trimming left V 0 bases short and J 0 bases short, with 16 bases between. CDR3 sequence reads: CASSLASLGYDSNQPQHF. CDR3 DNA sequence: TGTGCCAGCAGCTTGGCGAGTCTGGGGTATGATAGCAATCAGCCCCAGCATTTT.

The chain uses TRBV5-1 and TRBJ2-6; 7 bases map to TRBD1. Germline CDR1 reads SGHRS; CDR2 reads YFSETQ. J was trimmed by 4 bases and V by 1 base; bases with no gene match: 2. The CDR3 has 15 amino acids. The CDR3 coding sequence is TGCGCCAGCAGCTTGACAGGGGTAGGGGCCAACGTCCTGACTTTC. Translated: CASSLTGVGANVLTF.

Of note for this clone: The same CDR3 is also encoded by other DNA sequences in this sample. V and J are TRBV6-1 and TRBJ1-5; D unclear. Germline V lookup: CDR1 MNHNS, CDR2 SASEGT. CDR3 size: 11 residues. Trimming stripped 2 bases from V and 4 bases from J, with 0 bases between. CDR3: CASSENQPQHF. The CDR3 DNA reads as TGTGCCAGCAGTGAAAATCAGCCCCAGCATTTT.

The chain links TRBV5-1 to TRBJ2-2; the D gene is possibly TRBD2 (6 bases). With 1 base removed from V and 5 bases from J, the gap between germline ends came to 9 bases. The germline V gene has CDR1 SGHRS and CDR2 YFSETQ. The CDR3 spans 14 residues. CDR3 loop: CASSLQAGTGELFF. The CDR3 DNA reads as TGCGCCAGCAGCTTGCAGGCGGGGACCGGGGAGCTGTTTTTT.

This clone was found once. The sample has other DNA sequences that encode this CDR3 too. The V gene is TRBV5-1, the J gene TRBJ2-3; 9 nucleotides agree with TRBD1. The CDR3 length is 14 residues. Germline assignment: CDR1 SGHRS and CDR2 YFSETQ. V gave up 4 bases and J gave up 3 bases; unmatched junction bases: 3. Written as DNA, the CDR3 is TGCGCCAGCAGCAGCGGACAGGGGACAGATACGCAGTATTTT. This encodes CASSSGQGTDTQYF.

This clone was recorded once. The chain has TRBV18 and TRBJ2-3; 10 bases fit TRBD2. This CDR3 is built from 16 residues. V lost 2 bases and J lost 0; bases outside the gene matches: 2. Germline loops: CDR1 KGHSH, CDR2 LQKENI. The CDR3 nucleotides are TGTGCCAGCTCACCAGAGACTAGCGGGAGCACAGATACGCAGTATTTT. Translating gives CASSPETSGSTDTQYF.

This clone was seen a handful of times. This chain uses TRBV11-2 with TRBJ1-1; a weak D match, TRBD1 (6 bases). Germline CDR1 reads SGHAT; CDR2 reads FQNNGV. V lost 7 bases, J lost 5 bases, and 14 bases lay in between. CDR3 length equals 13 residues. CDR3 coding DNA: TGTGCCAGCACCTGGAGGGGGGCTACTGAAGCTTTCTTT. Translating it yields CASTWRGATEAFF.

The V call is TRBV21-1, the J call TRBJ2-2; TRBD2, the table's D call, was not compared with the DNA. TRBV21-1 is recorded as a pseudogene. The CDR3 has 18 amino acids. The CDR3, as DNA: TGTGCCAGCAGCAATTCGTCAGAGGGCGGGCGGAACACCGGGGAGCTGTTTTTT. Translation: CASSNSSEGGRNTGELFF.

This chain joins TRBV5-4 and TRBJ2-1, with D unresolved. The V and J ends lost 1 base and 6 bases respectively, with 5 bases between them. Germline V gene lookup returns CDR1 SGHNT and CDR2 YYREEE (reference sequence). The CDR3 is 12 residues long. The CDR3 DNA reads TGTGCCAGCAGCTTGAACAGCAATGAGCAGTTCTTC. Protein sequence: CASSLNSNEQFF.

This clone was counted a single time. The V call is TRBV4-1, the J call TRBJ1-6; TRBD1 agrees at 8 bases. The CDR3 is made up of 22 amino acids. Per the germline V gene, CDR1 is MGHRA and CDR2 is YSYEKL. The V segment lost 4 bases and the J segment 6 bases; nucleotides outside the gene matches: 26. For the CDR3, the DNA is TGCGCCAGCAGCCGGCTAAATGCGCCCCCGAGGACAGGGAAAAACTCTAATTCACCCCTCCACTTT. Amino acids: CASSRLNAPPRTGKNSNSPLHF.

The chain recombines TRBV5-1 with TRBJ1-3; possibly TRBD1 for D (5 bases). The V and J ends lost 4 bases and 2 bases respectively, with 10 bases between them. This CDR3 contains 14 residues. From germline, CDR1 is SGHRS and CDR2 YFSETQ. The CDR3 DNA sequence: TGCGCCAGCAGCGAGGGGACCGCTGGAAACACCATATATTTT. Translation: CASSEGTAGNTIYF.

The chain is built from TRBV11-2 and TRBJ1-2, with unresolved D. This CDR3 contains 15 residues. Deletions cut 6 bases from V and 2 bases from J, with 16 bases between. Germline assignment: CDR1 SGHAT and CDR2 FQNNGV. The DNA of the CDR3 is TGTGCCAGCAGTCCGTCCCACACAACCAACTATGGCTACACCTTC. Translation gives CASSPSHTTNYGYTF. Based on the CDR3 plus reference TRBV11-2 and TRBJ1-2, the full variable domain is EAGVAQSPRYKIIEKRQSVAFWCNPISGHATLYWYQQILGQGPKLLIQFQNNGVVDDSQLPKDRFSAERLKGVDSTLKIQPAKLEDSAVYLCASSPSHTTNYGYTFGSGTRLTVV.

The chain links TRBV5-1 to TRBJ2-2, with no clear D. The CDR3 has 14 amino acids. Germline lookup yields CDR1 SGHRS and CDR2 YFSETQ. Trimming stripped 0 bases from V and 7 bases from J, with 10 bases between. CDR3 DNA: TGCGCCAGCAGCTTGGGGGGTTCGTTCGGGGAGCTGTTTTTT. Its translation: CASSLGGSFGELFF.

This clone was seen more than once but under ten times. This chain joins TRBV12-5 and TRBJ2-5, with D uncertain. CDR3 length equals 14 residues. V dropped 3 bases and J dropped 0 bases, with 8 bases sitting between them. Germline CDR1 reads LGHNT; CDR2 reads FRNRAP. The CDR3 region is CASGLGLNQETQYF. The CDR3 DNA reads TGTGCTAGTGGTTTAGGGCTTAACCAAGAGACCCAGTACTTC.

The chain links TRBV11-3 to TRBJ1-5, with D hard to call. CDR1 and CDR2 (germline): SGHNT, YENEEA. V lost 1 base, J lost 0 bases, and 13 bases lay in between. The CDR3 runs to 17 residues. CDR3 region: CASSLVPGRVSNQPQHF. The DNA for the CDR3 is TGTGCCAGCAGCTTAGTACCGGGCCGGGTTAGCAATCAGCCCCAGCATTTT.

The CDR3 region is CASSLSGTSSYEQYF. For the CDR3, the DNA is TGTGCCAGCAGTCTCAGCGGGACAAGCTCCTACGAGCAGTACTTC. V and J are TRBV6-5 and TRBJ2-7; weak D call: TRBD2 (7 bases). The CDR3 runs to 15 residues. Trimming pared 5 bases from V and 0 bases from J, leaving 14 bases between. Germline V gene lookup returns CDR1 MNHEY and CDR2 SVGAGI.

V and J are TRBV5-1 and TRBJ1-1; TRBD1 aligns across 11 bases. V lost 9 bases to trimming and J lost 5 bases; unmatched junction nucleotides: 9. Germline assignment: CDR1 SGHRS and CDR2 YFSETQ. The CDR3 runs 14 residues. DNA for the CDR3: TGCGCCACCCGGGCGGGACAGGGGGAAACTGAAGCTTTCTTT. Its protein product is CATRAGQGETEAFF.

The chain employs TRBV5-8 and TRBJ1-2, with D tentatively TRBD1 (5 bases). There are 20 residues in the CDR3. The germline gives CDR1 SGHTS, CDR2 YDEGEE. The V gene lost 0 bases and the J gene lost 0 bases, with 24 bases spanning the gap. CDR3 region: CASSLEPPGTEFETNYGYTF. The DNA for the CDR3 is TGTGCCAGCAGCTTGGAGCCCCCTGGGACGGAGTTCGAAACTAACTATGGCTACACCTTC.

This chain connects TRBV27 to TRBJ1-6; maybe TRBD1 (6 bases). The V end lost 7 bases, the J end lost 5 bases, and 15 bases lay between the germline ends. The germline V gene encodes CDR1 MNHEY and CDR2 SMNVEV (reference sequence). This CDR3 spans 15 amino acids. CDR3 bases: TGTGCCAGCAAGGCCCTAGGGGGGAATAATTCACCCCTCCACTTT. Translation gives CASKALGGNNSPLHF.

The chain is built from TRBV10-1 and TRBJ1-4, with a possible D match to TRBD1 (6 bases). The CDR3 covers 14 residues. Germline V gene sequence: CDR1 WNHNN, CDR2 SYGVQD (reference sequence). V gave up 3 bases and J gave up 8 bases, with 13 bases separating them. The CDR3 loop reads CASSEAGQPEKLFF. In DNA form, the CDR3 reads TGCGCCAGCAGTGAAGCGGGACAACCCGAAAAACTGTTTTTT.

The chain employs TRBV5-1 and TRBJ2-3, with a weak D call TRBD1 (7 bases). With 4 bases removed from V and 4 bases from J, the gap between germline ends came to 16 bases. This CDR3 contains 15 residues. Per the germline V gene, CDR1 is SGHRS and CDR2 is YFSETQ. The CDR3 spells CASSPEPGGPDTQYF. The CDR3 nucleotides are TGCGCCAGCAGCCCCGAACCAGGGGGGCCAGATACGCAGTATTTT. The variable domain in full, with the rest retrieved from reference TRBV5-1 and TRBJ2-3, is KAGVTQTPRYLIKTRGQQVTLSCSPISGHRSVSWYQQTPGQGLQFLFEYFSETQRNKGNFPGRFSGRQFSNSRSEMNVSTLELGDSALYLCASSPEPGGPDTQYFGPGTRLTVL.

This chain links TRBV7-8 with TRBJ2-2; weak D call: TRBD2 (7 bases). The ends were cut back, 0 bases at V and 6 bases at J, with 20 bases in the middle. Germline CDR1 reads SGHVS; CDR2 reads FQNEAQ. This CDR3 region has 18 residues. The CDR3 loop is CASSLALGGGAVAGELFF. The CDR3, as DNA: TGTGCCAGCAGCTTAGCGCTTGGTGGGGGGGCCGTTGCCGGGGAGCTGTTTTTT.